Below are 10 T cell receptor beta chains sequenced from a single sample in a study of T cell responses to AZD1222 COVID-19 vaccine. Some clones are missing from TCRdb's copy, which holds only in-frame ones; the method was immunoSEQ multiplex PCR. The sample lists approximately 100,000 clones, around 90% seen once, with less than 4% in the top ten. Here the sequenced sample was peripheral blood, taken on day 0 of AZD1222 vaccination. All receptors derive from an adult in good health.

The chain uses TRBV27 and TRBJ1-5; the D gene is possibly TRBD1 (5 bases). Germline CDR1 MNHEY, CDR2 SMNVEV (reference sequence). The CDR3 is made up of 14 amino acids. The ends were cut back, 8 bases at V and 7 bases at J, with 18 bases in the middle. CDR3 nucleotide sequence: TGTGCCAGCTCAGGGAATGGGGACGCACAGCCCCAGCATTTT. Translating gives CASSGNGDAQPQHF.

V is TRBV29-1 and J is TRBJ1-1, with TRBD1 as a possible D gene (5 bases). CDR1 is SQVTM and CDR2 is ANQGSEA in the germline V gene. The CDR3 spans 11 residues. Trimming removed 6 bases at V and 9 bases at J, with 14 bases between. The CDR3: CSVESGKQAFF. CDR3 in DNA: TGCAGCGTGGAATCAGGGAAGCAAGCTTTCTTT.

This rearrangement joins TRBV4-3 to TRBJ2-1; D may be TRBD2 (6 bases). Trimming left V 4 bases short and J 2 bases short, with 21 bases between. The CDR3 runs to 18 residues. CDR1 and CDR2 (germline): LGHNA, YSLEER. The CDR3 nucleotides are TGCGCCAGCAGCCTGTCACCCTCAGTGGGACTGCCCTACAATGAGCAGTTCTTC. Protein sequence: CASSLSPSVGLPYNEQFF.

The genes are TRBV18 and TRBJ2-7; D is tentatively TRBD1 or TRBD2 (5 bases each). This CDR3 is 13 amino acids long. Per germline, CDR1 KGHSH and CDR2 LQKENI. Trimming took 1 base from V and 4 from J, leaving 8 bases between them. The CDR3 spells CASSPRGGYEQYF. CDR3 nucleotides: TGTGCCAGCTCACCACGGGGCGGGTACGAGCAGTACTTC.

DNA for the CDR3: TGTGCCAGCAGTAAGAGTTTAAGTGATCAGCCCCAGCATTTT. Translated, it gives CASSKSLSDQPQHF. The gene calls are TRBV28 and TRBJ1-5; D gene ambiguous. The germline V gene encodes CDR1 MDHEN and CDR2 SYDVKM. This CDR3 spans 14 amino acids. V gave up 5 bases and J gave up 5 bases, with 13 bases separating them.

This chain uses TRBV5-1 with TRBJ1-1, with D hard to call. V dropped 2 bases and J dropped 1 base, with 6 bases sitting between them. Germline-derived CDR1 and CDR2 are SGHRS and YFSETQ. This CDR3 spans 13 amino acids. CDR3 region: CASSLSRNTEAFF. The CDR3 region has the DNA TGCGCCAGCAGCTTATCCAGGAACACTGAAGCTTTCTTT.

The chain joins TRBV6-1 to TRBJ2-7, with D possibly TRBD1 on 6 matching bases. This CDR3 has 12 residues. Trimming removed 3 bases from V and 6 bases from J, with 9 bases in between. The V gene's germline CDR1 is MNHNS and CDR2 SASEGT. In DNA, the CDR3 is TGTGCCAGCAGTGACAGGGGTGGCGAGCAGTACTTC. It encodes CASSDRGGEQYF.

The chain's CDR3 is CASSPQSTDTQYF. The CDR3 DNA reads TGTGCCAGCTCACCACAGAGCACAGATACGCAGTATTTT. This sequence joins TRBV18 and TRBJ2-3; D gene ambiguous. Germline assignment: CDR1 KGHSH and CDR2 LQKENI. The CDR3 is 13 amino acids. V lost 1 base and J 0 bases, leaving 2 bases between the germline ends.

This sequence joins TRBV19 and TRBJ2-7; D may be TRBD2 (6 bases). CDR1 is LNHDA and CDR2 is SQIVND in the germline V gene (reference sequence). V was shortened by 2 bases and J by 6 bases, with 17 bases between the two germline ends. The CDR3 runs 15 residues. In DNA, the CDR3 is TGTGCCAGTAGTATAACCGCGGGGAGTCGAGGCGAGCAGTACTTC. It specifies CASSITAGSRGEQYF.

The chain carries TRBV19 and TRBJ2-2; D unresolved. Germline assignment: CDR1 LNHDA and CDR2 SQIVND (reference sequence). V was clipped by 1 base and J by 1 base, with 4 bases between them. The CDR3 is 14 residues long. The CDR3, as DNA: TGTGCCAGTAGTATAGGACTGAACACCGGGGAGCTGTTTTTT. It encodes CASSIGLNTGELFF.